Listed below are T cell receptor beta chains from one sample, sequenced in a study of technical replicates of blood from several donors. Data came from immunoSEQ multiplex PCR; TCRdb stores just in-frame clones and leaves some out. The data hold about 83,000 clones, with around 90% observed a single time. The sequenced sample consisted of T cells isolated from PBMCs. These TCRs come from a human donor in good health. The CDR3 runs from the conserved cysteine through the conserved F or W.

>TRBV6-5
CASSYSAGSDEQYF
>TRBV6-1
CASSEGGTGVSYNEQFF
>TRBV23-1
CASTNRDRNTEAFF
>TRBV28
CASSLIGDYSNQPQHF
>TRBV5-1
CASSPVVGQGSNEQYF
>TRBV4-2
CASSQAPTGNSNQPQHF
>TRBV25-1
CASSEVGSGQEQNDEQFF
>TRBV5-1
CASSLGLAGPLEEQFF
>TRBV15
CATSIAPGQGSYEQYF
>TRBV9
CASSVGGQYYGYTF
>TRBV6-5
CASGRFNQPQHF
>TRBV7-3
CASSLTSTSGLNTGELFF
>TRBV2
CASMGTISYEQYF
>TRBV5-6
CASSLFSPRDEQYF
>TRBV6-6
CASGRTSGNNEQFF
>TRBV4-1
CASSQGASSNQPQHF
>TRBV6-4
CASRRDNGLNTEAFF
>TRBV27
CASKLADNTGELFF
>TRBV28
CASSQTGDYRMGNEQFF
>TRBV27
CASSLSARLDTQYF
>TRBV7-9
CASSFLSRDIEETQYF
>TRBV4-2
CASSLRLAGGLETQYF
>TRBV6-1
CASSGTAKNTEAFF
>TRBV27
CASAPAGGLAGGRGTGELFF
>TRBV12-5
CASAPVADNEKLFF
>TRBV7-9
CAIGDRVNTEAFF
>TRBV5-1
CASSTPRDSPNYGYTF
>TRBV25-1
CASSDPGRTYEQYF
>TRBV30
CACPSGQSTDTQYF
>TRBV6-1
CASRPYRDRGYEQYF
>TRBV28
CASSDRDPYEQYF
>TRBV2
CASRPGLAAYEQYF
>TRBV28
CASSPVPNYGYTF
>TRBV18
CASSPSHEQYF
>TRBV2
CASSGAGTQPQHF
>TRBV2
CASIMTTGDLYEQYF
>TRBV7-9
CASSLARNYSYEQYF
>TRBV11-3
CASSPPGRGEDTQYF
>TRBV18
CASSNARRESEQYF
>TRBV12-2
CASRFRGLIGYTEAFF
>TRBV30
CAWSLVGNEKLFF
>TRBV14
CASSPLEGHSSYEQYF
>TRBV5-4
CASSSQGGGRGIPYEQYF
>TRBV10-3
CAIKGLAETYNEQFF
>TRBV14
CASSQLASYEQYF
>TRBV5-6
CASSFQASGAYDEQFF
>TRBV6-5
CASSWTGTNSPLHF
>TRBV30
CAWRTNQETQYF
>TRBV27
CASSFLGRFHEQYF
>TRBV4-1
CASSQAGPWTEAFF
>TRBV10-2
CASSDTENSPLHF
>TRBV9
CASSGGGWNQPQHF
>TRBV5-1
CASSSGLAGGAAYEQYF
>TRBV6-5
CASSYLTGVEKLFF
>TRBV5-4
CASSLKDQENEKLFF
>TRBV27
CASSLSTGAGANVLTF
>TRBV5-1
CASSRTRQEINEQFF
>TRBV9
CASSGGTGNQPQHF
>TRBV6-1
CASSGGGVGVGPQHF
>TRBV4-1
CASSQDGLAGGPPTEQYF